Following are 20 T cell receptor beta chains from one sample sequenced in a study of PD-1 blockade in classical Hodgkin lymphoma. Time point denoted: cycle 4 day 1 (C4D1), after 6 weeks of nivolumab. All patients relapsed after autologous stem cell transplantation, and brentuximab vedotin exposure varied. TCRdb's table, derived via immunoSEQ multiplex PCR, lists solely in-frame clones and lacks some. The data show about 60,000 clones, with less than 95% seen just once and around a tenth held by the top ten. The sequences come from peripheral blood mononuclear cells (PBMCs), collected before the fourth cycle of nivolumab. The source of these receptors is a human donor with classical Hodgkin lymphoma.

This sequence joins TRBV1 and TRBJ1-3. TRBV1 is a known pseudogene. The CDR3 is 16 residues long. CDR3 sequence reads: CTSSLLKGSGGNTIYF. In DNA, the CDR3 is TGCACCAGCAGCCTTTTAAAGGGTTCGGGTGGAAACACCATATATTTT.

The rearrangement uses TRBV2 and TRBJ1-2; D is uncertain. V gave up 0 bases and J gave up 0 bases, with 26 bases separating them. CDR1 is SNHLY and CDR2 is FYNNEI in the germline V gene. CDR3 length equals 21 residues. This CDR3 reads CASSEALTMLAPQTANYGYTF. For the CDR3, the DNA is TGTGCCAGCAGTGAAGCGCTTACCATGTTGGCCCCTCAAACGGCTAACTATGGCTACACCTTC.

The chain carries TRBV5-4 and TRBJ1-2; no clear D gene. CDR3 size: 15 residues. Trimming took off 0 bases at V and 4 bases at J, with 13 bases between the two ends. Germline lookup yields CDR1 SGHNT and CDR2 YYREEE (reference sequence). The CDR3 sequence is CASSLVGGIGYGYTF. For the CDR3, the DNA is TGTGCCAGCAGCTTGGTAGGAGGGATTGGCTATGGCTACACCTTC.

The gene calls are TRBV13 and TRBJ2-1; D may be TRBD2 (6 bases). The CDR3 sequence is 14 residues long. Looked up from germline, CDR1 is PRHDT and CDR2 is FYEKMQ (reference sequence). Trimming removed 5 bases from V and 1 base from J, with 9 bases in between. The CDR3, as DNA: TGTGCCAGCAGCCCGGGGGTATCCTACAATGAGCAGTTCTTC. Its protein product is CASSPGVSYNEQFF.

This chain joins TRBV11-3 and TRBJ2-2; tentative D call: TRBD2 (6 bases). The germline V and J ends were trimmed by 1 base and 3 bases, with 12 bases remaining between them. Per the germline V gene, CDR1 is SGHNT and CDR2 is YENEEA. This CDR3 comprises 16 residues. DNA of the CDR3: TGTGCCAGCAGCTTAGGGAGTTGGGAGGACACCGGGGAGCTGTTTTTT. Protein sequence: CASSLGSWEDTGELFF.

CDR3 sequence (DNA): TGCGCCAGCAGCTTTGAGACTAATCTTGATACGCAGTATTTT. Residues: CASSFETNLDTQYF. The rearrangement joins TRBV5-1 to TRBJ2-3; TRBD2 is a possible D gene (5 bases). The V end lost 2 bases, the J end lost 6 bases, and 13 bases lay between the germline ends. This CDR3 has 14 amino acids. Germline lookup yields CDR1 SGHRS and CDR2 YFSETQ.

The J gene is TRBJ1-3, the V gene TRBV6-6; 8 bases fit TRBD1. CDR3 size: 16 residues. Germline assignment: CDR1 MNHNY and CDR2 SVGAGI (reference sequence). J lost 7 bases, V lost 6 bases, and 14 bases had no gene match. The CDR3 region is CASRNRQGRNENTIYF. The CDR3 DNA reads TGTGCCAGCAGAAATCGACAGGGGAGGAATGAGAACACCATATATTTT.

The CDR3 loop reads CAISLGGANEQFF. CDR3 nucleotide sequence: TGTGCCATCAGTCTCGGGGGGGCTAATGAGCAGTTCTTC. This chain joins TRBV10-3 and TRBJ2-1; 8 bases map to TRBD2. The CDR3 spans 13 residues. CDR1 is ENHRY, CDR2 SYGVKD, per germline. The junction had 4 bases not matched to a gene; V was cut back by 5 bases and J by 7 bases.

V gene TRBV7-2 combines with J gene TRBJ1-6; the D is unclear. The CDR3 sequence is 11 residues long. The germline V gene has CDR1 SGHTA and CDR2 FQGNSA. V gave up 4 bases and J gave up 8 bases, with 3 bases separating them. The CDR3 DNA reads TGTGCCAGCAGCTCATATTCACCCCTCCACTTT. This codes for CASSSYSPLHF.

This sequence joins TRBV7-9 and TRBJ1-3; no clear D gene. The germline gives CDR1 SEHNR, CDR2 FQNEAQ (reference sequence). V was shortened by 3 bases and J by 7 bases, with 16 bases between the two germline ends. The CDR3 sequence is 15 residues long. The CDR3 loop reads CASSFLAFGGNTIYF. As DNA, the CDR3 is TGTGCCAGCAGCTTCTTAGCCTTCGGAGGGAACACCATATATTTT.

This chain links TRBV6-1 with TRBJ2-3, with D possibly matching TRBD1 (6 bases). This CDR3 has 12 amino acids. Trimming removed 8 bases from V and 4 bases from J, with 10 bases in between. Per germline, CDR1 MNHNS and CDR2 SASEGT. In DNA form, the CDR3 reads TGTGCCAGCTCAGGACAGCCAGATACGCAGTATTTT. As protein: CASSGQPDTQYF.

The CDR3 DNA follows: TGTGCCAGCAGCCTGGATGCCTACAATGAGCAGTTCTTC. Translated, it gives CASSLDAYNEQFF. The V and J genes are TRBV7-6 and TRBJ2-1; D remains ambiguous. The V end lost 5 bases, the J end lost 2 bases, and 7 bases lay between the germline ends. This CDR3 is built from 13 residues. Germline assignment: CDR1 SGHVS and CDR2 FNYEAQ.

This clone has more than one count but fewer than ten. Within the sample, other DNA sequences also encode this same CDR3. The chain uses TRBV30 and TRBJ2-1; D not certain. CDR1 and CDR2 from the germline V gene are GTSNPN and SVGIG (reference sequence). Trimming stripped 1 base from V and 5 bases from J, with 6 bases between. The CDR3 sequence is 12 residues long. The CDR3 DNA reads TGTGCCTGGAGTGGCTGGGACAATGAGCAGTTCTTC. Its protein is CAWSGWDNEQFF. Based on the CDR3 plus reference TRBV30 and TRBJ2-1, the full variable domain is SQTIHQWPATLVQPVGSPLSLECTVEGTSNPNLYWYRQAAGRGLQLLFYSVGIGQISSEVPQNLSASRPQDRQFILSSKKLLLSDSGFYLCAWSGWDNEQFFGPGTRLTVL.

The chain is built from TRBV19 and TRBJ2-5; 7 nucleotides match TRBD2. The length of the CDR3 is 14 residues. With 6 bases clipped from V and 4 bases from J, the junction kept 8 bases outside the gene matches. Germline V gives CDR1 LNHDA, CDR2 SQIVND (reference sequence). The CDR3 nucleotides read TGTGCCAGTAGCACGGGGAGGGGAGGAGAGACCCAGTACTTC. As protein: CASSTGRGGETQYF. Drawing the rest from reference TRBV19 and TRBJ2-5, the complete variable domain is DGGITQSPKYLFRKEGQNVTLSCEQNLNHDAMYWYRQDPGQGLRLIYYSQIVNDFQKGDIAEGYSVSREKKESFPLTVTSAQKNPTAFYLCASSTGRGGETQYFGPGTRLLVL.

The chain links TRBV29-1 to TRBJ1-2; 9 nucleotides agree with TRBD1. The CDR3 totals 15 residues. The ends lost 4 bases at V and 4 bases at J; junction bases unmatched: 10. From germline, CDR1 is SQVTM and CDR2 ANQGSEA. The CDR3 here is CSVGTGAIQFYGYTF. The DNA of the CDR3 is TGCAGCGTTGGGACAGGGGCCATTCAATTCTATGGCTACACCTTC.

The rearrangement joins TRBV7-2 to TRBJ1-4, with 8 bases aligning to TRBD1. CDR3 length equals 12 residues. The trim removed 5 bases at V and 11 bases at J, leaving 4 bases unmatched. Germline CDR1 reads SGHTA; CDR2 reads FQGNSA. The CDR3: CASSRGQDKLFF. In nucleotides, the CDR3 is TGTGCCAGCAGCCGGGGACAGGATAAACTGTTTTTT. The full variable domain, with the rest looked up from reference TRBV7-2 and TRBJ1-4, is GAGVSQSPSNKVTEKGKDVELRCDPISGHTALYWYRQSLGQGLEFLIYFQGNSAPDKSGLPSDRFSAERTGGSVSTLTIQRTQQEDSAVYLCASSRGQDKLFFGSGTQLSVL.

This clone appeared a few times. Written as DNA, the CDR3 is TGTGCCAGCAGCTATAAGGACATGCGGACTGAAGCTTTCTTT. Translation: CASSYKDMRTEAFF. The V gene is TRBV5-6, the J gene TRBJ1-1; D may be TRBD1 (5 bases). Per the germline V gene, CDR1 is SGHDT and CDR2 is YYEEEE. V gave up 3 bases and J gave up 5 bases, with 14 bases separating them. The CDR3 runs to 14 residues. Together with reference TRBV5-6 and TRBJ1-1, the CDR3 gives the full variable domain: DAGVTQSPTHLIKTRGQQVTLRCSPKSGHDTVSWYQQALGQGPQFIFQYYEEEERQRGNFPDRFSGHQFPNYSSELNVNALLLGDSALYLCASSYKDMRTEAFFGQGTRLTVV.

This clone appeared once. This chain links TRBV7-8 with TRBJ2-3; 8 bases map to TRBD2. V gave up 3 bases and J gave up 3 bases; unmatched junction bases: 2. This CDR3 has 14 amino acids. Germline V CDR1 and CDR2: SGHVS, FQNEAQ. The CDR3 loop is CASSFERGTDTQYF. The CDR3 coding sequence is TGTGCCAGCAGCTTTGAGCGGGGGACAGATACGCAGTATTTT. Full variable domain (missing parts from reference TRBV7-8 and TRBJ2-3): GAGVSQSPRYKVAKRGQDVALRCDPISGHVSLFWYQQALGQGPEFLTYFQNEAQLDKSGLPSDRFFAERPEGSVSTLKIQRTQQEDSAVYLCASSFERGTDTQYFGPGTRLTVL.

This clone was picked up a small number of times. This sequence joins TRBV2 and TRBJ1-5; D is ambiguous. Germline CDR1 reads SNHLY; CDR2 reads FYNNEI. Trimming stripped 4 bases from V and 10 bases from J, with 17 bases between. CDR3 length equals 14 residues. The CDR3 here is CASSVTVSLNPQHF. The CDR3 bases are TGTGCCAGCAGTGTCACAGTTAGCCTGAATCCCCAGCATTTT.

This rearrangement joins TRBV7-9 to TRBJ1-1; D not resolved. Germline assignment: CDR1 SEHNR and CDR2 FQNEAQ (reference sequence). This CDR3 is 13 amino acids long. V was clipped by 2 bases and J by 0 bases, with 4 bases between them. In nucleotides, the CDR3 is TGTGCCAGCAGCTTACCTATGAACACTGAAGCTTTCTTT. This encodes CASSLPMNTEAFF.